This TCR beta chain appears in the sequencing data of a study of OX40 agonist ivuxolimab in advanced cancers. Germline CDR1 reads GTSNPN; CDR2 reads SVGIG (reference sequence). V lost 5 bases and J 4 bases, leaving 11 bases between the germline ends. This CDR3 has 12 amino acids. TCRdb's table, derived via immunoSEQ multiplex PCR, lists solely in-frame clones and lacks some. This table holds about 110,000 clones, roughly 89% found once. The specimen was CD4+ or CD8+ T cells sorted from blood, collected in a trial of the OX40 agonist ivuxolimab. V and J are TRBV30 and TRBJ1-1; maybe TRBD1 (5 bases). The sequence was obtained from an adult with an advanced solid tumor such as melanoma, head and neck, liver or kidney cancer. The DNA of the CDR3 is TGTGCCTGGCGGGACTTTAGCACTGAAGCTTTCTTT. It encodes CAWRDFSTEAFF.